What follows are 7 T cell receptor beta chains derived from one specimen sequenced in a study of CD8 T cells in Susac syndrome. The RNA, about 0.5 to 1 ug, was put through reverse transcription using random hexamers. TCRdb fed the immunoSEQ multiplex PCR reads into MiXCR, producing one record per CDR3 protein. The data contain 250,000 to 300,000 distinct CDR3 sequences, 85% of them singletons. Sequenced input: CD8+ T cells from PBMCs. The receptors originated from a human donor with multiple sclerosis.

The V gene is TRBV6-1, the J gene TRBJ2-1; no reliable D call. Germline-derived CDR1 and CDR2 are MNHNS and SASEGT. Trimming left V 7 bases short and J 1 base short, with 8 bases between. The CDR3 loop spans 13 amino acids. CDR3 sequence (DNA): TGTGCCAGCATCCCGAAATCCTACAATGAGCAGTTCTTC. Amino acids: CASIPKSYNEQFF.

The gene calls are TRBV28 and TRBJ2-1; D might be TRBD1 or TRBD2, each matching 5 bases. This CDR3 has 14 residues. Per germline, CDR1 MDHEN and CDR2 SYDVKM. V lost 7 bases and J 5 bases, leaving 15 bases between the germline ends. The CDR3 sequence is CASTQGVGHNEQFF. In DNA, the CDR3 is TGTGCCAGCACCCAGGGAGTCGGCCACAATGAGCAGTTCTTC.

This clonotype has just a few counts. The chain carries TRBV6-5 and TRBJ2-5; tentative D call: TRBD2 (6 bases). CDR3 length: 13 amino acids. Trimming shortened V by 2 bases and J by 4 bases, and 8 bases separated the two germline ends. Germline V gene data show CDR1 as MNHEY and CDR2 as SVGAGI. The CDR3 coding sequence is TGTGCCAGCAGTTACGGGCGGGGAGAGACCCAGTACTTC. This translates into CASSYGRGETQYF.

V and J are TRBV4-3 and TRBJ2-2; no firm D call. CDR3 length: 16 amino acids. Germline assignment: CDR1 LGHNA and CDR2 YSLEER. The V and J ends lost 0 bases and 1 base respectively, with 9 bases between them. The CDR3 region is CASSQDVYKNTGELFF. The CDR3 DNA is TGCGCCAGCAGCCAAGATGTGTACAAGAACACCGGGGAGCTGTTTTTT.

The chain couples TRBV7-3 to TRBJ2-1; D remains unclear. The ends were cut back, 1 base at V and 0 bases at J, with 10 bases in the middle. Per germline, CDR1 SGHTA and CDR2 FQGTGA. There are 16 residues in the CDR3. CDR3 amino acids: CASSLIGPSSYNEQFF. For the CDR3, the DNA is TGTGCCAGCAGCTTAATTGGCCCGAGCTCCTACAATGAGCAGTTCTTC. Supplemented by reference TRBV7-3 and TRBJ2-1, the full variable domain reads GAGVSQTPSNKVTEKGKYVELRCDPISGHTALYWYRQSLGQGPEFLIYFQGTGAADDSGLPNDRFFAVRPEGSVSTLKIQRTERGDSAVYLCASSLIGPSSYNEQFFGPGTRLTVL.

CDR3 nucleotides: TGTGCCAGCAGCCGGGGGGCGGATACGCAGTATTTT. Its protein is CASSRGADTQYF. The rearrangement uses TRBV9 and TRBJ2-3, with D perhaps TRBD2 (7 bases). Looked up from germline, CDR1 is SGDLS and CDR2 is YYNGEE. With 4 bases removed from V and 6 bases from J, the gap between germline ends came to 9 bases. The CDR3 consists of 12 residues.

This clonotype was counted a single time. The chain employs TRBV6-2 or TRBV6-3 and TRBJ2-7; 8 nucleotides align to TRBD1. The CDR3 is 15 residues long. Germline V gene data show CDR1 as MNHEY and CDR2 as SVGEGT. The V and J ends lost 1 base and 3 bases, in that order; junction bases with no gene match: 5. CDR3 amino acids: CASSYYDRGFYEQYF. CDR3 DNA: TGTGCCAGCAGTTACTACGACAGGGGATTCTACGAGCAGTACTTC.